These 13 T cell receptor beta chains share one sample of origin, sequenced in a study of CD8 T cells in ankylosing spondylitis. TCRdb reprocessed the 5' RACE reads via MiXCR and lists one record per CDR3 protein. The sample has about 210,000 distinct CDR3 sequences, approximately 8% seen once; the top ten hold roughly 5%. The specimen was blood, either unsorted or a sorted T cell fraction (not recorded which). The receptors here all came from a female donor with ankylosing spondylitis or in good health (not recorded which).

This clonotype was counted many times. The rearrangement uses TRBV12-3 or TRBV12-4 and TRBJ2-1, with no clear D. The CDR3 is 13 residues long. The V end was cut by 6 bases, the J end by 4 bases, with 10 bases between. CDR3 sequence: CASSPDFYNEQFF. The CDR3 nucleotides are TGTGCCAGCAGCCCTGACTTTTACAATGAGCAGTTCTTC.

In its sample, this clonotype was seen many times. The CDR3 sequence is CASSYSTGHEQFF. Written as DNA, the CDR3 is TGTGCCAGCAGTTACTCCACGGGGCATGAGCAGTTCTTC. V gene TRBV6-2 or TRBV6-3 combines with J gene TRBJ2-1; TRBD1 or TRBD2 may be the D gene (5 bases each). The germline CDR1 and CDR2 sequences are MNHEY and SVGEGT. There are 13 residues in the CDR3. Trimming shortened V by 0 bases and J by 8 bases, and 8 bases separated the two germline ends.

This clonotype was recorded many times. The chain has TRBV5-1 and TRBJ2-5; no clear D. V lost 2 bases, J lost 2 bases, and 13 bases lay in between. CDR3 length: 15 amino acids. Germline CDR1 is SGHRS and CDR2 is YFSETQ. Here the CDR3 reads CASSFGDSLQETQYF. For the CDR3, the DNA is TGCGCCAGCAGCTTCGGAGACTCTCTACAAGAGACCCAGTACTTC.

This clonotype showed up just a few times. V is TRBV7-2 and J is TRBJ2-7; 9 nucleotides agree with TRBD2. Per the germline V gene, CDR1 is SGHTA and CDR2 is FQGNSA. The trim removed 1 base at V and 1 base at J, leaving 5 bases unmatched. The CDR3 has 16 amino acids. CDR3 loop: CASSLGRAGGSYEQYF. CDR3 in DNA: TGTGCCAGCAGCTTAGGACGAGCGGGAGGTTCCTACGAGCAGTACTTC. Drawing the rest from reference TRBV7-2 and TRBJ2-7, the complete variable domain is GAGVSQSPSNKVTEKGKDVELRCDPISGHTALYWYRQSLGQGLEFLIYFQGNSAPDKSGLPSDRFSAERTGGSVSTLTIQRTQQEDSAVYLCASSLGRAGGSYEQYFGPGTRLTVT.

This clonotype came up many times. The V and J genes are TRBV29-1 and TRBJ2-3, with 10 bases lining up with TRBD2. Germline V lookup: CDR1 SQVTM, CDR2 ANQGSEA. Losses at the gene ends were 4 bases for V and 3 bases for J; bases not matched to a gene: 7. The CDR3 has 15 amino acids. The CDR3 is CSVARSGRGTDTQYF. In DNA form, the CDR3 reads TGCAGCGTTGCAAGGAGCGGGAGGGGGACAGATACGCAGTATTTT.

This sequence joins TRBV11-3 and TRBJ2-1; D gene unclear. The CDR3 is 14 amino acids. V was cut by 2 bases and J by 6 bases, with 11 bases left in between. The germline V gene has CDR1 SGHNT and CDR2 YENEEA. The CDR3 loop is CASSLYVNSNEQFF. CDR3 DNA sequence: TGTGCCAGCAGCTTATATGTTAATTCCAATGAGCAGTTCTTC.

This clonotype was counted ten times or more. The chain recombines TRBV20-1 with TRBJ2-5; no reliable D call. Germline assignment: CDR1 DFQATT and CDR2 SNEGSKA (reference sequence). The CDR3 runs 11 residues. Trimming removed 5 bases at V and 6 bases at J, with 10 bases between. The CDR3 DNA follows: TGCAGTGCTGATCGTAGGCAGACCCAGTACTTC. Its protein product is CSADRRQTQYF.

This clonotype was observed at least ten times. The rearrangement uses TRBV7-9 and TRBJ2-7; possibly TRBD2 for D (5 bases). Trimming stripped 5 bases from V and 4 bases from J, with 21 bases between. CDR1 is SEHNR and CDR2 is FQNEAQ in the germline V gene (reference sequence). The CDR3 contains 16 residues. The CDR3 reads CASSPSWARASYEQYF. The DNA for the CDR3 is TGTGCCAGCAGCCCTTCTTGGGCGCGGGCTTCGTACGAGCAGTACTTC.

This clonotype occurred a few times. The CDR3 DNA sequence: TGTGCCAGCAGCTTAGCGTGGGGGCACTTGAACACTGAAGCTTTCTTT. Protein: CASSLAWGHLNTEAFF. This chain uses TRBV7-2 with TRBJ1-1; D is possibly TRBD1 (6 bases). The length of the CDR3 is 16 residues. Germline V gene sequence: CDR1 SGHTA, CDR2 FQGNSA. V lost 0 bases to trimming and J lost 0 bases, with 11 bases between them.

This clonotype was counted at least ten times. This chain joins TRBV13 and TRBJ2-1, with TRBD1 matching over 7 bases. V gave up 5 bases and J gave up 5 bases; unmatched junction bases: 6. Germline CDR1 reads PRHDT; CDR2 reads FYEKMQ (reference sequence). This CDR3 spans 14 amino acids. Here the CDR3 DNA reads TGTGCCAGCAGCCCCGATGGGACAGACAATGAGCAGTTCTTC. Protein sequence: CASSPDGTDNEQFF.

The sample holds a few counts of this clonotype. V usage is TRBV28 and J usage is TRBJ2-7; no clear D. The length of the CDR3 is 11 residues. Germline assignment: CDR1 MDHEN and CDR2 SYDVKM. Trimming shortened V by 5 bases and J by 7 bases, and 9 bases separated the two germline ends. As DNA, the CDR3 is TGTGCCAGCAGTCGGACGGAGGAGCAGTACTTC. This codes for CASSRTEEQYF.

This clonotype was counted only a few times. The V and J genes are TRBV30 and TRBJ2-1, with TRBD2 identical over 7 bases. The V and J ends lost 1 base and 6 bases, in that order; junction bases with no gene match: 3. CDR1 is GTSNPN and CDR2 is SVGIG in the germline V gene (reference sequence). This CDR3 spans 13 amino acids. The CDR3 is CAWSETSPNEQFF. For the CDR3, the DNA is TGTGCCTGGAGTGAGACTAGCCCCAATGAGCAGTTCTTC.

In its sample, this clonotype was seen many times. The J gene is TRBJ2-2, the V gene TRBV12-3 or TRBV12-4; perhaps TRBD1 as D (5 bases). Trimming removed 3 bases at V and 0 bases at J, with 8 bases between. The CDR3 runs 15 residues. The CDR3 here is CASSLGHSNTGELFF. The CDR3 DNA sequence: TGTGCCAGCAGTTTGGGGCACTCGAACACCGGGGAGCTGTTTTTT.